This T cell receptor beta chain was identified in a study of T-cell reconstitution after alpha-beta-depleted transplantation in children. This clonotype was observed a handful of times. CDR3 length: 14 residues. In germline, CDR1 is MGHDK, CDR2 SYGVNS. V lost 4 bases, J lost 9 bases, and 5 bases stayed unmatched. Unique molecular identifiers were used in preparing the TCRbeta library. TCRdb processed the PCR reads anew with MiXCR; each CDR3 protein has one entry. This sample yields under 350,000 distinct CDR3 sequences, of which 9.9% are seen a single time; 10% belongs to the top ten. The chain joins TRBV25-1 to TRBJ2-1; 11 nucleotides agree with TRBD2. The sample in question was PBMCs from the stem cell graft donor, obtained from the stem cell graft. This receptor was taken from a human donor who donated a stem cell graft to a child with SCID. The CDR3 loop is CASSVAGGLTEQFF. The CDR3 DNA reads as TGTGCCAGCAGTGTAGCGGGGGGGTTGACTGAGCAGTTCTTC. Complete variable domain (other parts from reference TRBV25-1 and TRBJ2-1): EADIYQTPRYLVIGTGKKITLECSQTMGHDKMYWYQQDPGMELHLIHYSYGVNSTEKGDLSSESTVSRIRTEHFPLTLESARPSHTSQYLCASSVAGGLTEQFFGPGTRLTVL.